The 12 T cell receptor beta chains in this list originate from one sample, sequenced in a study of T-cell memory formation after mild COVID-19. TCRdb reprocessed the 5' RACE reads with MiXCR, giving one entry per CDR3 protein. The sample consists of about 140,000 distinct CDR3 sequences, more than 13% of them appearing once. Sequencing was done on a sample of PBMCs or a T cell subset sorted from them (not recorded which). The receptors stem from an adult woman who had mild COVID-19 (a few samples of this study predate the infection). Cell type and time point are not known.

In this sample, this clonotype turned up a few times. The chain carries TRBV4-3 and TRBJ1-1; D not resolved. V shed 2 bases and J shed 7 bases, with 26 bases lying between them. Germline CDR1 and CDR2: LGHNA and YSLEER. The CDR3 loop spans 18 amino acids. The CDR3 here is CASSQRYLREAEQGEAFF. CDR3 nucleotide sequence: TGCGCCAGCAGCCAAAGGTACCTGAGGGAGGCTGAACAAGGTGAAGCTTTCTTT.

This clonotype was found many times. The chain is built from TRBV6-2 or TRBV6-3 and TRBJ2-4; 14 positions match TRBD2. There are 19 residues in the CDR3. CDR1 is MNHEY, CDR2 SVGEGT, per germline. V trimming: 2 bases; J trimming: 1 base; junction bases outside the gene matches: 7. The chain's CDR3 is CASSYKTSGRAVAKNIQYF. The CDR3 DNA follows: TGTGCCAGCAGTTACAAGACTAGCGGGAGGGCCGTCGCCAAAAACATTCAGTACTTC.

CDR3 coding DNA: TGTGCCAGTGCCAGGGGCTACGAGCAGTACTTC. This codes for CASARGYEQYF. This chain uses TRBV19 with TRBJ2-7; TRBD1 might be the D (6 bases). This CDR3 is built from 11 residues. From germline, CDR1 is LNHDA and CDR2 SQIVND (reference sequence). V was shortened by 8 bases and J by 3 bases, with 8 bases between the two germline ends.

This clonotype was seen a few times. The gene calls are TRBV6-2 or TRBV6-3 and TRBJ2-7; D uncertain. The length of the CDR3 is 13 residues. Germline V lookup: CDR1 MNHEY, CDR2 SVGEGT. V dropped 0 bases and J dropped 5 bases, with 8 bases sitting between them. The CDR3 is CASSYSAVHEQYF. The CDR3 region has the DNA TGTGCCAGCAGTTACTCGGCTGTCCACGAGCAGTACTTC.

In nucleotides, the CDR3 is TGTGCCAGCAGCCAAGTACAGGGGAATCCGGTCTATAGCAATCAGCCCCAGCATTTT. The encoded protein is CASSQVQGNPVYSNQPQHF. The chain couples TRBV3-1 to TRBJ1-5; 7 bases map to TRBD1. The CDR3 has 19 amino acids. The germline V gene has CDR1 LGHDT and CDR2 YNNKEL (reference sequence). The ends lost 1 base at V and 0 bases at J; junction bases unmatched: 12.

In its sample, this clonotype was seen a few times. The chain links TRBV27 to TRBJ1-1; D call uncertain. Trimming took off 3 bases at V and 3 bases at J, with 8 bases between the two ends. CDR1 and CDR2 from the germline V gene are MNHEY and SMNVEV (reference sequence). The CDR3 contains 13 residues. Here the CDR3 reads CASSLAEHTEAFF. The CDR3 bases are TGTGCCAGCAGTTTGGCGGAACACACTGAAGCTTTCTTT.

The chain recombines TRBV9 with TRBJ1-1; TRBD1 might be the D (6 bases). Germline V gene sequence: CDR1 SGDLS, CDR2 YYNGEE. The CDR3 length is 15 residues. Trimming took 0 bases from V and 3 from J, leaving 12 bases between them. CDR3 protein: CASSVEGVGYTEAFF. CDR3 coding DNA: TGTGCCAGCAGCGTAGAGGGGGTCGGTTACACTGAAGCTTTCTTT.

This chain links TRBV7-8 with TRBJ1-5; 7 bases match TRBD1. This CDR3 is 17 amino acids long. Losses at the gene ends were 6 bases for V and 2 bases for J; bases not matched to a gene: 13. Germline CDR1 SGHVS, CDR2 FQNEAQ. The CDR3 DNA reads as TGTGCCAGCAGTCTTACACAGGGGACATACGGCAATCAGCCCCAGCATTTT. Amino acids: CASSLTQGTYGNQPQHF.

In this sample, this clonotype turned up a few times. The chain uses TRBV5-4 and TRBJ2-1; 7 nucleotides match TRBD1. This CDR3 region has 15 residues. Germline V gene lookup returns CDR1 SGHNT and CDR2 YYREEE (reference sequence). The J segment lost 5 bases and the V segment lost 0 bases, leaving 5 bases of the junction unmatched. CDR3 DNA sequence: TGTGCCAGCAGCTTGGTGGTCACAGGGGACAATGAGCAGTTCTTC. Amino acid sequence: CASSLVVTGDNEQFF. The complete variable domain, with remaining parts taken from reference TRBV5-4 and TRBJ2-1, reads ETGVTQSPTHLIKTRGQQVTLRCSSQSGHNTVSWYQQALGQGPQFIFQYYREEENGRGNFPPRFSGLQFPNYSSELNVNALELDDSALYLCASSLVVTGDNEQFFGPGTRLTVL.

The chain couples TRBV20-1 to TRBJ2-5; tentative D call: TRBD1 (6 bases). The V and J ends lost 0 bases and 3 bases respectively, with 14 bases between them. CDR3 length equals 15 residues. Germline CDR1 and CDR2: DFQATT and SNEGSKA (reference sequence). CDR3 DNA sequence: TGCAGTGCTAGAGACTTCTCACAGGGCGAAGAGACCCAGTACTTC. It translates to CSARDFSQGEETQYF.

The CDR3 coding sequence is TGTGCCACGGGACAGGGAGATGAAAAACTGTTTTTT. Amino acid sequence: CATGQGDEKLFF. This chain links TRBV15 with TRBJ1-4; 9 bases match TRBD1. V lost 9 bases to trimming and J lost 6 bases; unmatched junction nucleotides: 2. The germline gives CDR1 LNHNV, CDR2 YYDKDF (reference sequence). The CDR3 runs 12 residues.

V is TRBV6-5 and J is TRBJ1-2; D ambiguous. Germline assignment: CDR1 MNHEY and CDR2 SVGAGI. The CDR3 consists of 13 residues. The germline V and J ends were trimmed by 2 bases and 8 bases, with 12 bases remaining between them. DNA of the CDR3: TGTGCCAGCAGTTACGAACCGAGGTGGGGCTACACCTTC. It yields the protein CASSYEPRWGYTF.